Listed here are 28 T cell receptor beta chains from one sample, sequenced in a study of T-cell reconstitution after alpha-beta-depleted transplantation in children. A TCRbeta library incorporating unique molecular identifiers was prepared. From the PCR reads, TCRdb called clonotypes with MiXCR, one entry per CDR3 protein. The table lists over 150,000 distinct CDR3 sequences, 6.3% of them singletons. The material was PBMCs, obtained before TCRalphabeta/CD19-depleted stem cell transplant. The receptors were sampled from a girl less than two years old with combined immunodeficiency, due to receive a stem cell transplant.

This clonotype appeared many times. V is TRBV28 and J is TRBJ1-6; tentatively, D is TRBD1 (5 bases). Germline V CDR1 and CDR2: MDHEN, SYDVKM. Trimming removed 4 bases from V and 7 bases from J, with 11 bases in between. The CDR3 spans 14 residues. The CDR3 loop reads CASSWTPRNSPLHF. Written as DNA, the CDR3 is TGTGCCAGCAGTTGGACACCTAGAAATTCACCCCTCCACTTT.

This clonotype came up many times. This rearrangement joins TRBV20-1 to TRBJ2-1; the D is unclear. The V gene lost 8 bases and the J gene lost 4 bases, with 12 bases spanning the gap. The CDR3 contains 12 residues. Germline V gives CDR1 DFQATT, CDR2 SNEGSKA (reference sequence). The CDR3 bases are TGCAGTCCATCCATGGGTTACAATGAGCAGTTCTTC. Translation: CSPSMGYNEQFF.

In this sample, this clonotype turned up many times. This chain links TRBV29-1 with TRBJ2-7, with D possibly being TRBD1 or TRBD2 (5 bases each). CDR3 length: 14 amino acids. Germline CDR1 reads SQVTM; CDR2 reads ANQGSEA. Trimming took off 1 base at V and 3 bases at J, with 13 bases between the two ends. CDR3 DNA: TGCAGCGTTGAAGGCGGGTCAGACAGCTACGAGCAGTACTTC. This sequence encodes CSVEGGSDSYEQYF.

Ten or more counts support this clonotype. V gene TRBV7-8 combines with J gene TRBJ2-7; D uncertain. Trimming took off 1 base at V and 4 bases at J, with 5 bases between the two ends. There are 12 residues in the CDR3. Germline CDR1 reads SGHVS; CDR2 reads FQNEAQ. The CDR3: CASSLVVYEQYF. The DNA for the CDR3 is TGTGCCAGCAGCTTAGTAGTGTACGAGCAGTACTTC.

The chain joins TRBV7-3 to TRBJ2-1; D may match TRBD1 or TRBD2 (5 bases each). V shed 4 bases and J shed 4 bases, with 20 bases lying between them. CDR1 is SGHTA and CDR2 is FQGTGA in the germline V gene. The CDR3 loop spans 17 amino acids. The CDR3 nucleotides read TGTGCCAGCAGCTCCCAGCCCTGGGACCCACGTTACAATGAGCAGTTCTTC. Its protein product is CASSSQPWDPRYNEQFF.

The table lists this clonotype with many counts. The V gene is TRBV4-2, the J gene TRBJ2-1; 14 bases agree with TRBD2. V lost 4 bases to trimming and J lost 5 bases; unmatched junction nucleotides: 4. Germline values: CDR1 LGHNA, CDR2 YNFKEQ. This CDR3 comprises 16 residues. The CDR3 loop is CASSPRLAGGDNEQFF. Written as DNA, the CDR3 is TGTGCCAGCAGCCCCCGACTAGCGGGAGGGGACAATGAGCAGTTCTTC.

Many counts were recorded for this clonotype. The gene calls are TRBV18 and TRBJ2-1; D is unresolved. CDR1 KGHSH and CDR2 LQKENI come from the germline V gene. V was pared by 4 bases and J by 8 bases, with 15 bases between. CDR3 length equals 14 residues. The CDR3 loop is CASSLGSVRYEQFF. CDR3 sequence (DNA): TGTGCCAGCTCACTAGGGTCAGTTCGGTATGAGCAGTTCTTC.

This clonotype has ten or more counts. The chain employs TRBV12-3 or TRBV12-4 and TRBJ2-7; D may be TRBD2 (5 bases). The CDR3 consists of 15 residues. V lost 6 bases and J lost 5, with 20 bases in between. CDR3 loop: CASSPPGIGLNEQYF. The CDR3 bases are TGTGCCAGCAGCCCACCGGGGATTGGGTTAAACGAGCAGTACTTC.

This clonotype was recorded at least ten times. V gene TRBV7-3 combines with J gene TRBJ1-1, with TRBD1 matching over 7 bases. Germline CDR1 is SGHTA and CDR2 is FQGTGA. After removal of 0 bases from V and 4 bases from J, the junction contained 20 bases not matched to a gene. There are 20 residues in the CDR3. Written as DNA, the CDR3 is TGTGCCAGCAGCTTAACGTGTCCAACGTGGGCAGGGGGGTTAAGCACTGAAGCTTTCTTT. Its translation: CASSLTCPTWAGGLSTEAFF.

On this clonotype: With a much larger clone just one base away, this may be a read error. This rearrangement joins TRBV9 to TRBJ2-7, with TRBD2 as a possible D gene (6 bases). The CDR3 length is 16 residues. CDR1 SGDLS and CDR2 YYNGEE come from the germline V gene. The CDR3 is CVSSVGLAALSYEQYF. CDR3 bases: TGTGTCAGCAGCGTAGGCTTAGCGGCTCTATCCTACGAGCAGTACTTC. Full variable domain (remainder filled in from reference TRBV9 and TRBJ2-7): DSGVTQTPKHLITATGQRVTLRCSPRSGDLSVYWYQQSLDQGLQFLIQYYNGEERAKGNILERFSAQQFPDLHSELNLSSLELGDSALYFCVSSVGLAALSYEQYFGPGTRLTVT.

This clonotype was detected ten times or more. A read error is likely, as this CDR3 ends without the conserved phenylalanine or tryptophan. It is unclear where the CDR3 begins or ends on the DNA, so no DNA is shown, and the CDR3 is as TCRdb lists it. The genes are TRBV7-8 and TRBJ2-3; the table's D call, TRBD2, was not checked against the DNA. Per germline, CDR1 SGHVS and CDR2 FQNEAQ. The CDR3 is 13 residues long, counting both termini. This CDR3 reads CASSLGLAGGLDV.

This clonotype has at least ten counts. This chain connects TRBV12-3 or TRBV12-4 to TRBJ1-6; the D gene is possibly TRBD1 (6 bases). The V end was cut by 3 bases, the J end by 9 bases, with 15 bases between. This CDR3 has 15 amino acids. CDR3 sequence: CASSFVGGSGSPLHF. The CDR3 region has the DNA TGTGCCAGCAGTTTCGTCGGGGGCTCGGGTTCACCCCTCCACTTT.

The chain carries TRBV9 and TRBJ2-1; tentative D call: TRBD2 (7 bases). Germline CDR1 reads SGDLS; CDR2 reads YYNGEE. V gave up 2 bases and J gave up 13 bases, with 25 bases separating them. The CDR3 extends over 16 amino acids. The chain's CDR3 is CASSVLGGPRFQDQFF. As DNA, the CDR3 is TGTGCCAGCAGCGTCCTGGGGGGGCCGCGGTTTCAGGACCAGTTCTTC.

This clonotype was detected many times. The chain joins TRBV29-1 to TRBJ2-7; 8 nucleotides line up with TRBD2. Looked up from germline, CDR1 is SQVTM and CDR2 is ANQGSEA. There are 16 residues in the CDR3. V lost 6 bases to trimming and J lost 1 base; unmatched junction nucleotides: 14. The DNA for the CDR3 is TGCAGCGTCAGGGTAGATTTACTAGCGGCTTCCTACGAGCAGTACTTC. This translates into CSVRVDLLAASYEQYF.

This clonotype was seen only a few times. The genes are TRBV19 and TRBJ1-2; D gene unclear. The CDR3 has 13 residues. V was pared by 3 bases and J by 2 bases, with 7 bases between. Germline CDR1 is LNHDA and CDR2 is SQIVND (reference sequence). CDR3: CASSIGSNYGYTF. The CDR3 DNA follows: TGTGCCAGTAGTATCGGCAGCAACTATGGCTACACCTTC.

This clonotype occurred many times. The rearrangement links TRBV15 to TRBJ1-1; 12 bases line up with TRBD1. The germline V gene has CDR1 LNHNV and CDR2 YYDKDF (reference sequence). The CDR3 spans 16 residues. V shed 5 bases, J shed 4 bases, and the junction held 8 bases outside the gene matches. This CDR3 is CATSEGDRGLITEAFF. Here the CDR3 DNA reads TGTGCCACCAGCGAGGGGGACAGGGGGCTTATCACTGAAGCTTTCTTT.

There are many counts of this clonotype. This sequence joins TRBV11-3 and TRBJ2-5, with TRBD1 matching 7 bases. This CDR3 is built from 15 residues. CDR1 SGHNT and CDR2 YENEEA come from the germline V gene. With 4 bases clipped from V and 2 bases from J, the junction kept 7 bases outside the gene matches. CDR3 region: CASSSGTAHQETQYF. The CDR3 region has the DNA TGTGCCAGCAGCTCGGGGACAGCGCATCAAGAGACCCAGTACTTC.

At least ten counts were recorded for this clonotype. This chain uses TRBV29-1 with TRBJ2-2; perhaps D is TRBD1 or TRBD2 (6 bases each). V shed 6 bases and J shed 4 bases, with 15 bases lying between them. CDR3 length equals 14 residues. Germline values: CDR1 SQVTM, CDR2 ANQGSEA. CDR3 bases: TGCAGCGTAGAGGGGGGACTCTTCACCGGGGAGCTGTTTTTT. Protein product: CSVEGGLFTGELFF.

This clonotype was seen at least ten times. The chain's CDR3 is CASRPGSNYEQYF. The CDR3 coding sequence is TGTGCCAGCAGACCGGGCTCCAACTACGAGCAGTACTTC. The chain has TRBV7-9 and TRBJ2-7, with D unclear. CDR1 is SEHNR and CDR2 is FQNEAQ in the germline V gene (reference sequence). The CDR3 has 13 amino acids. V was pared by 6 bases and J by 3 bases, with 12 bases between.

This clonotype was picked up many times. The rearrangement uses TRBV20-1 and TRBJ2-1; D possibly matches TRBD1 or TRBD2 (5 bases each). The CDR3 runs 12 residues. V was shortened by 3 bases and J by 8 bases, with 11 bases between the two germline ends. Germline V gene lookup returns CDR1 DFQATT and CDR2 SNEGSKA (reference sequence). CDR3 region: CSASLMGDEQFF. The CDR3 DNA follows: TGCAGTGCTAGTCTGATGGGGGATGAGCAGTTCTTC.

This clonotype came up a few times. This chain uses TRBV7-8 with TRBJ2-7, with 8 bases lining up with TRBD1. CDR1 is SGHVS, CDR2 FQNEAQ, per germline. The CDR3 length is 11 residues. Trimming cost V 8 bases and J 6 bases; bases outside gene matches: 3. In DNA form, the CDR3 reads TGTGCCAGCCGGACAGGGCGCGAGCAGTACTTC. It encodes CASRTGREQYF.

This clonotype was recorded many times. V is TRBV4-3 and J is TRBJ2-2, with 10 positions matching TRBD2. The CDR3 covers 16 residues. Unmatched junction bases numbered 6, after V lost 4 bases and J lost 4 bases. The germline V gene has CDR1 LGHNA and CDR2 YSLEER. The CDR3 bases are TGCGCCAGCAGCCCTCTAGCGGGGGTGGGCACCGGGGAGCTGTTTTTT. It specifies CASSPLAGVGTGELFF.

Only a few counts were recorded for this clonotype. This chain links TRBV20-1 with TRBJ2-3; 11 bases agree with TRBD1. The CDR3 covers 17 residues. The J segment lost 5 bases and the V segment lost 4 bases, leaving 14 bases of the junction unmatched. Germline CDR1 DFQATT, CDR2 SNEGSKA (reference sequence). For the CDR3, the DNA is TGCAGTGCTAAGAACATGCGGACAGGGGGCGCGGTAGATACGCAGTATTTT. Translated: CSAKNMRTGGAVDTQYF.

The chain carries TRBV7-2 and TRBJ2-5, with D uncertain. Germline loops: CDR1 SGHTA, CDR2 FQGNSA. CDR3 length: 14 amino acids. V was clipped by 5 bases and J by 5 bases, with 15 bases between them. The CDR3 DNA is TGTGCCAGCAGCGTGGCGACTGAGTGGGAGACCCAGTACTTC. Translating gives CASSVATEWETQYF.

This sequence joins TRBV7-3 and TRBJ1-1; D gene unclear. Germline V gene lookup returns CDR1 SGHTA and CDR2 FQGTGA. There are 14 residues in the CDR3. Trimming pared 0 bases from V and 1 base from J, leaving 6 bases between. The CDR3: CASSLTGWNTEAFF. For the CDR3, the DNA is TGTGCCAGCAGCTTAACCGGCTGGAACACTGAAGCTTTCTTT. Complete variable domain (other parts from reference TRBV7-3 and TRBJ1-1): GAGVSQTPSNKVTEKGKYVELRCDPISGHTALYWYRQSLGQGPEFLIYFQGTGAADDSGLPNDRFFAVRPEGSVSTLKIQRTERGDSAVYLCASSLTGWNTEAFFGQGTRLTVV.

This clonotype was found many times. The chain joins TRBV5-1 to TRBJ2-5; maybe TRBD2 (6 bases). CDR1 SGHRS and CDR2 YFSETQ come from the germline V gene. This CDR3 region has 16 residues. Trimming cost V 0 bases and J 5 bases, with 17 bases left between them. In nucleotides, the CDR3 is TGCGCCAGCAGCTTGGTCAGTTTGGAGGGCCAGGAGACCCAGTACTTC. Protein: CASSLVSLEGQETQYF.

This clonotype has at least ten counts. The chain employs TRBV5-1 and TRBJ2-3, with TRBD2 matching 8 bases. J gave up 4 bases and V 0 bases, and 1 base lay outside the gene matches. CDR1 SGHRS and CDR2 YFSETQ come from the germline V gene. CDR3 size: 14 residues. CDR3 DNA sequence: TGCGCCAGCAGCTTGGTAGCGGGATCAGATACGCAGTATTTT. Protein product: CASSLVAGSDTQYF.

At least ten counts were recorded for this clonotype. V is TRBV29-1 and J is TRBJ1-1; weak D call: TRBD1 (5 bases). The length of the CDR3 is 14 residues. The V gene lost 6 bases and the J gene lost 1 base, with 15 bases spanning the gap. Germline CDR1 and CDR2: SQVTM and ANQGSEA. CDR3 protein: CSVHKRGRNTEAFF. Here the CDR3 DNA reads TGCAGCGTCCATAAAAGGGGCCGGAACACTGAAGCTTTCTTT.